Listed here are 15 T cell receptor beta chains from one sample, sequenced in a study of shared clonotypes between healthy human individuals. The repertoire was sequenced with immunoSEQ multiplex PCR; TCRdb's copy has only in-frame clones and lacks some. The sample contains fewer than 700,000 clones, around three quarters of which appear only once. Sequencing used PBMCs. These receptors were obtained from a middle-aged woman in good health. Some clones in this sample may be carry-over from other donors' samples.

This CDR3 is CATAGTSRTGELFF. The CDR3 DNA sequence: TGTGCCACCGCCGGGACTAGCCGAACCGGGGAGCTGTTTTTT. This sequence joins TRBV11-2 and TRBJ2-2; TRBD2 agrees at 9 bases. J lost 5 bases, V lost 10 bases, and 8 bases had no gene match. Germline V CDR1 and CDR2: SGHAT, FQNNGV. The CDR3 loop spans 14 amino acids.

CDR3 nucleotide sequence: TGTGCCTGGAGTGTGACAGGGGCGAACACTGAAGCTTTCTTT. Translation gives CAWSVTGANTEAFF. The rearrangement links TRBV30 to TRBJ1-1; 8 nucleotides agree with TRBD1. This CDR3 region has 14 residues. With 0 bases clipped from V and 1 base from J, the junction kept 1 base outside the gene matches. Germline assignment: CDR1 GTSNPN and CDR2 SVGIG (reference sequence). Based on the CDR3 plus reference TRBV30 and TRBJ1-1, the full variable domain is SQTIHQWPATLVQPVGSPLSLECTVEGTSNPNLYWYRQAAGRGLQLLFYSVGIGQISSEVPQNLSASRPQDRQFILSSKKLLLSDSGFYLCAWSVTGANTEAFFGQGTRLTVV.

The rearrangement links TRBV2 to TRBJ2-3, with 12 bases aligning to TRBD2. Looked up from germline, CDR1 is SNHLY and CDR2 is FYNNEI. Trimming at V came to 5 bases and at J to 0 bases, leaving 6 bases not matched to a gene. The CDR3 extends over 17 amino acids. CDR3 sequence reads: CASSFIGTSGSTDTQYF. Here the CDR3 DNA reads TGTGCCAGCAGTTTTATCGGGACTAGCGGGAGCACAGATACGCAGTATTTT.

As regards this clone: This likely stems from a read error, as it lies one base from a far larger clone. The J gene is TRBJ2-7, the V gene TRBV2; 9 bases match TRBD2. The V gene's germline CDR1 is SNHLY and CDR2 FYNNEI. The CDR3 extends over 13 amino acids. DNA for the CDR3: TGTACCAGCAGTGCGGGAGGGGCCTACGAGCAGTACTTC. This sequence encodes CTSSAGGAYEQYF.

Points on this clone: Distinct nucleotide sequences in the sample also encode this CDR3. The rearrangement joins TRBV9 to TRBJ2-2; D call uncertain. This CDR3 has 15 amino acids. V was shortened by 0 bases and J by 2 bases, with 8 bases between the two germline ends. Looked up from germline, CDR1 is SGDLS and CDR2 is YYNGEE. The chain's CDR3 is CASSVGRLNTGELFF. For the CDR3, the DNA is TGTGCCAGCAGCGTAGGGAGACTTAACACCGGGGAGCTGTTTTTT.

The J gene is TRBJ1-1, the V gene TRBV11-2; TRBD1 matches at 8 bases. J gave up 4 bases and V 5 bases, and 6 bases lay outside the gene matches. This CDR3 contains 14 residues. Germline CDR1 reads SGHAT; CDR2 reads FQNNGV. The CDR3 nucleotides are TGTGCCAGCAGCCCCCTTGACAGGGGCACTGAAGCTTTCTTT. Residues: CASSPLDRGTEAFF. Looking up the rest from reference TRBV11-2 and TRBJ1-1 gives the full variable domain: EAGVAQSPRYKIIEKRQSVAFWCNPISGHATLYWYQQILGQGPKLLIQFQNNGVVDDSQLPKDRFSAERLKGVDSTLKIQPAKLEDSAVYLCASSPLDRGTEAFFGQGTRLTVV.

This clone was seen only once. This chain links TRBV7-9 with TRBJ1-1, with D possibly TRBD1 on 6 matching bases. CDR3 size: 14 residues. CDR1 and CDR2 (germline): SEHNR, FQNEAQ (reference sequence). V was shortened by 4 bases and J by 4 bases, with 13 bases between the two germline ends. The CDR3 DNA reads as TGTGCCAGCAGCTCGAGTTTAGGGGGCACTGAAGCTTTCTTT. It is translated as CASSSSLGGTEAFF.

The CDR3 DNA sequence: TGCGCCAGCAGCCAAGATGAGACAGGGTGGGGAGAGACCCAGTACTTC. Encoded protein: CASSQDETGWGETQYF. V gene TRBV4-3 combines with J gene TRBJ2-5; the match to TRBD1 covers 7 bases. Germline V gives CDR1 LGHNA, CDR2 YSLEER. The CDR3 extends over 16 amino acids. Trimming took 0 bases from V and 4 from J; bases not matched to a gene: 8.

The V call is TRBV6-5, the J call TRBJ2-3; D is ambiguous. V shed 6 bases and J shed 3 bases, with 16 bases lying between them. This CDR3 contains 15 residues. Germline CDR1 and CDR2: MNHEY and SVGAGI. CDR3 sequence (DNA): TGTGCCAGCAGCCCGGACCGTGCCTGGACAGATACGCAGTATTTT. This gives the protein CASSPDRAWTDTQYF.

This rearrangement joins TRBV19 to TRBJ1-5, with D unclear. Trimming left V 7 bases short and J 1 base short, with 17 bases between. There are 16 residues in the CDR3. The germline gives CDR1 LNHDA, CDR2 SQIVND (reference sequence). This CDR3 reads CASISGVRESNQPQHF. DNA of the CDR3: TGTGCCAGTATTAGTGGGGTAAGGGAAAGCAATCAGCCCCAGCATTTT.

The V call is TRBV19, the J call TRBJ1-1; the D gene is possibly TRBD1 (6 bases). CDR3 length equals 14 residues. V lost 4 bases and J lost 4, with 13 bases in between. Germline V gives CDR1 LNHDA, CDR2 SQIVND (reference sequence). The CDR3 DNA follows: TGTGCCAGTAGTAAGACAGGACTGGGCACTGAAGCTTTCTTT. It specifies CASSKTGLGTEAFF.

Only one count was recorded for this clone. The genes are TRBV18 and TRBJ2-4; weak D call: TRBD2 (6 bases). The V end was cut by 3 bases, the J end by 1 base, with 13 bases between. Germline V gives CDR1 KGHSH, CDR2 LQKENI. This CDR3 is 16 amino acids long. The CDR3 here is CASSPRESGAKNIQYF. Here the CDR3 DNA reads TGTGCCAGCTCACCCCGGGAGTCGGGGGCCAAAAACATTCAGTACTTC.

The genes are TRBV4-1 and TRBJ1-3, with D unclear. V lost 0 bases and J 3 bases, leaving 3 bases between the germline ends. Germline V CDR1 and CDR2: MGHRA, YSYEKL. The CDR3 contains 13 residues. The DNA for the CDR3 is TGCGCCAGCAGCCAAGAGGATGGAAACACCATATATTTT. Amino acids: CASSQEDGNTIYF.

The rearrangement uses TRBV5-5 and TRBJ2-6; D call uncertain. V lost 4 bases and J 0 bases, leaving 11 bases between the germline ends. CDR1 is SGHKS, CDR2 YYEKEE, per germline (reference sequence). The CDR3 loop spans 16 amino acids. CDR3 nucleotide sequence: TGTGCCAGCAGCCTTGTGGGATTCTCTGGGGCCAACGTCCTGACTTTC. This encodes CASSLVGFSGANVLTF.

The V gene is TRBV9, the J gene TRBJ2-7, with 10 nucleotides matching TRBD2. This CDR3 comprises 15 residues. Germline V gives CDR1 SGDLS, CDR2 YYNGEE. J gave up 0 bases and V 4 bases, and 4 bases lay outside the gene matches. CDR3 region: CASSISGRASYEQYF. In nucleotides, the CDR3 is TGTGCCAGCAGCATAAGCGGGAGGGCCTCCTACGAGCAGTACTTC.